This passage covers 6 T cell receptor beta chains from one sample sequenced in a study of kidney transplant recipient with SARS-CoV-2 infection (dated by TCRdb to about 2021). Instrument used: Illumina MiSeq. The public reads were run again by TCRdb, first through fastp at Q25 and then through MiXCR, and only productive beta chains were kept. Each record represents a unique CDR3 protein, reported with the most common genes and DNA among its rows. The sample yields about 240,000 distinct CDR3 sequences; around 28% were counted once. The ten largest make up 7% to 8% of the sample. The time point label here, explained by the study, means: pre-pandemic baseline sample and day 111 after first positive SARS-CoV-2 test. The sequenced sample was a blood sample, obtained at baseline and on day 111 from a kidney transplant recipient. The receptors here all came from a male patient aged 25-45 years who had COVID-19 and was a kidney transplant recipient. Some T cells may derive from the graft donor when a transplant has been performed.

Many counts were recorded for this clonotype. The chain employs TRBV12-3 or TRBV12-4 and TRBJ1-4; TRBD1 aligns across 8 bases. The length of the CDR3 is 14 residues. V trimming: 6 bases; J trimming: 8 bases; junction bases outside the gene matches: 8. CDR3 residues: CASRDRDVGEKLFF. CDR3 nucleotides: TGTGCCAGCAGGGACAGGGATGTTGGGGAAAAACTGTTTTTT.

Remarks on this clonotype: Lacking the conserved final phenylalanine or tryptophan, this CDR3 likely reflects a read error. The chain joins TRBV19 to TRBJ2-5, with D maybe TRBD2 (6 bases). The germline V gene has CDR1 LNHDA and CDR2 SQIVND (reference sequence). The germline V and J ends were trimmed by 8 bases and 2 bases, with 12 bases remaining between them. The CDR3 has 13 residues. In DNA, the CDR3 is TGTGCCAGTGCGGGGTGGCCTCAAGAGACCCAGTACCTC. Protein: CASAGWPQETQYL.

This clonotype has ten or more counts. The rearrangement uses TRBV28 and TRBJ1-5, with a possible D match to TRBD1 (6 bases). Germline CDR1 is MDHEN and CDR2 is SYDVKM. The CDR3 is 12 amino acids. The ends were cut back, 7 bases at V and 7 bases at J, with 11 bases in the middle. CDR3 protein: CASKTGRQPQHF. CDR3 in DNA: TGTGCCAGCAAGACAGGTCGGCAGCCCCAGCATTTT.

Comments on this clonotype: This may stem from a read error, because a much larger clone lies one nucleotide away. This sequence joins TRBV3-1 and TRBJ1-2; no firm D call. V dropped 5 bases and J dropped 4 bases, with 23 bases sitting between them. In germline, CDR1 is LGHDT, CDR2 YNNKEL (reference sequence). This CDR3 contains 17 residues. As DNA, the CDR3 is TGTGCCAGCAGCATGGCTAACACCCTTCGAAAGACCTATGGCTACACCTTC. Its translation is CASSMANTLRKTYGYTF.

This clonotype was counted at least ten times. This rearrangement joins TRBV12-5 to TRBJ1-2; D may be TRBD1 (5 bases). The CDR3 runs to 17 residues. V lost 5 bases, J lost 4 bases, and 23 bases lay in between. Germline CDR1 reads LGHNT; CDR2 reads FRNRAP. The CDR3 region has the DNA TGTGCTAGTGGTCGTAGTGGTTTGCAGGGAAAGACCTATGGCTACACCTTC. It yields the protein CASGRSGLQGKTYGYTF.

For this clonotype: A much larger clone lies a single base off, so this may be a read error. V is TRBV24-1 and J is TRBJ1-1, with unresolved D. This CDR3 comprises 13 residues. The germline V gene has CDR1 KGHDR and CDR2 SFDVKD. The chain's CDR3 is CAASREGGTEAFF. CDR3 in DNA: TGTGCCGCCAGTCGAGAGGGAGGAACTGAAGCTTTCTTT.